Listed below are T cell receptor beta chains from one sample, sequenced in a study of shared clonotypes between healthy human individuals. Sequenced by immunoSEQ multiplex PCR; TCRdb stores in-frame clones only, minus some. The sample consists of some 2,000,000 clones, 95% of them appearing once. The source material was naive CD4+ T cells sorted from blood. These receptors came from a man in his late teens or twenties in good health. The CDR3 runs from the conserved cysteine through the conserved F or W. Fields, in order: CDR3 length, J gene, D gene, V gene, CDR3 protein. A D gene is named only where the DNA matches it firmly.

16 | TRBJ1-3 | NA | TRBV5-1 | CASSPQPEVTGNTIYF
14 | TRBJ1-3 | NA | TRBV18 | CASSPESSGNTIYF
13 | TRBJ2-5 | NA | TRBV6-1 | CASSASLGETQYF
15 | TRBJ2-7 | TRBD2 | TRBV27 | CASRITIGGAYEQYF
13 | TRBJ1-4 | NA | TRBV6-1 | CASGLATNEKLFF
14 | TRBJ1-2 | NA | TRBV6-5 | CASSYRGGEGGYTF
14 | TRBJ1-1 | NA | TRBV14 | CASSQFGANTEAFF
15 | TRBJ1-5 | NA | TRBV6-1 | CASSEAWGSNQPQHF
15 | TRBJ1-3 | NA | TRBV4-2 | CASSPSSSSGNTIYF
15 | TRBJ2-7 | TRBD1 | TRBV11-1 | CASSSDDRVHGEQYF
12 | TRBJ1-4 | TRBD1 | TRBV2 | CASRTGAEKLFF
14 | TRBJ2-7 | TRBD1 | TRBV5-8 | CASSLGQGAYEQYF
15 | TRBJ1-6 | TRBD1 | TRBV4-3 | CASSQETGPNSPLHF
16 | TRBJ2-5 | NA | TRBV5-1 | CASSLDSRGAQETQYF
15 | TRBJ1-3 | TRBD1 | TRBV25-1 | CASSAGQGAGNTIYF
17 | TRBJ2-3 | TRBD2 | TRBV4-1 | CASSQVGFSGMADTQYF
12 | TRBJ2-7 | TRBD2 | TRBV28 | CASAAGIDEQYF
16 | TRBJ1-2 | NA | TRBV6-5 | CASSYSLLSGVGGYTF
14 | TRBJ1-4 | TRBD1 | TRBV28 | CASSLKGANEKLFF
17 | TRBJ2-2 | TRBD1 | TRBV9 | CASSVRRQGEVTGELFF
15 | TRBJ1-1 | NA | TRBV19 | CASSIQTGVNTEAFF
13 | TRBJ2-2 | NA | TRBV5-4 | CASTTPGSGELFF
14 | TRBJ2-1 | TRBD2 | TRBV18 | CASSKGLAGAPGFF
14 | TRBJ2-7 | TRBD1 | TRBV30 | CAWSQTGNFGEQYF
14 | TRBJ2-2 | NA | TRBV5-1 | CASSLMPSTGELFF
16 | TRBJ1-1 | NA | TRBV11-1 | CASSFLTGRPNTEAFF
14 | TRBJ1-5 | NA | TRBV6-5 | CASTPGRGNQPQHF
20 | TRBJ2-5 | TRBD1 | TRBV7-7 | CASNERWGPKTGGIGKTQYF
17 | TRBJ2-7 | NA | TRBV6-1 | CASSEGWGGLPSYEQYF
15 | TRBJ2-1 | TRBD1 | TRBV28 | CASRTGTGTYNEQFF
14 | TRBJ2-1 | NA | TRBV18 | CASSPITGLGEQFF
13 | TRBJ2-7 | NA | TRBV28 | CASPSSTVYEQYF
16 | TRBJ1-1 | NA | TRBV18 | CASSPSQGGLGTEAFF
14 | TRBJ1-1 | NA | TRBV28 | CASRRDWGGTEAFF
14 | TRBJ2-7 | NA | TRBV9 | CASSAHRDPYEQYF
12 | TRBJ1-1 | NA | TRBV6-5 | CASRDPATEAFF
14 | TRBJ2-1 | NA | TRBV6-1 | CASSVHGRDSEQFF
12 | TRBJ1-1 | TRBD1 | TRBV30 | CASAKIQGEAFF
11 | TRBJ1-1 | NA | TRBV2 | CASGNRIGAFF
15 | TRBJ1-2 | TRBD1 | TRBV7-9 | CASSLQGAPSYGYTF
13 | TRBJ1-5 | NA | TRBV7-2 | CASSTGTNQPQHF
14 | TRBJ2-2 | NA | TRBV6-5 | CASSYDNVAGELFF
14 | TRBJ2-7 | NA | TRBV30 | CAWSVRQGTYEQYF
15 | TRBJ1-3 | NA | TRBV28 | CASKSGLNSGNTIYF
14 | TRBJ2-2 | TRBD1 | TRBV11-3 | CASSRQGTSGELFF
16 | TRBJ2-2 | NA | TRBV7-9 | CASTHNRPGNTGELFF
17 | TRBJ2-3 | TRBD2 | TRBV27 | CASSLVEGLEAADTQYF
16 | TRBJ2-5 | NA | TRBV5-6 | CASSSTPEWYQETQYF
14 | TRBJ1-2 | TRBD1 | TRBV5-8 | CASRLTGVNYGYTF